This T cell receptor beta chain was recorded in a study of post-analysis software for immune sequencing data (dated by TCRdb to 2013 to 2016). Turning to the overall study: Recorded disease courses included relapsing-remitting, secondary progressive and progressive-relapsing multiple sclerosis, with some patients lacking subtype annotation. A subset of samples was prepared in parallel using single-end sample barcoding, then pooled and co-amplified after Illumina adapter ligation. Patient repertoires were compared against ten to twelve previously published healthy control repertoires from donors aged roughly 6 to 28 years.

To demonstrate the VDJtools post-analysis software, the study profiled TCR beta repertoires from the peripheral blood of under 15 young patients with multiple sclerosis. The patients with multiple sclerosis were children and adolescents between about 6 and 16 years of age. Libraries were made using PCR. TCRdb shows the sequencer as Illumina HiSeq 2500. Unique molecular identifiers were incorporated into TCR beta cDNA libraries to reduce PCR and sequencing biases. Approximately 500,000 cDNA molecules were obtained for every 1 to 10 million input T cells, so each molecule roughly corresponded to one T cell. The patient libraries were prepared and sequenced using the same protocol as the earlier healthy control dataset. Samples belonging to the same batch were prepared together, multiplexed and sequenced on a shared HiSeq lane. Per the original workflow: MIGEC was used to process the raw barcoded reads, and molecular identifier groups with only a single read were discarded before consensus assembly and CDR3 extraction. Clonotype tables were post-analysed with VDJtools, normalizing diversity by down-sampling all datasets to the smallest sample size. In repertoire overlap clustering, CDR3 amino acid sequences, but not nucleotide sequences, were matched to correct batch-related cross-sample contamination. TCRdb applied fastp at Q25 and MiXCR to the public reads, then kept only in-frame beta chains. CDR3 protein sequences are deduplicated, and each keeps its most common genes and DNA. The V and J calls were determined by TCRdb, not by the authors. Within this sample are around 400,000 distinct CDR3 sequences, with 30% to 45% of them counted one time only. Of the sample, about 7.6% is held by the ten largest clones.

Notes on this clonotype: This clone's antigen is unknown. No base qualities exist here, and no much larger clone lies one base off it.

The study at large found these results: The multiple sclerosis patient group was slightly younger than the control group. Strong co-clustering of samples prepared in the same batch was shown by direct clustering with F measure, prompting a batch-effect correction. Significantly higher frequencies in patients than in controls were found for a few TRBV segments, including TRBV5-6, TRBV5-1 and TRBV20-1. Compared with controls, multiple sclerosis patients had significantly lower normalized Chao1 diversity, a finding suggesting substantial peripheral T-cell clonal expansion.

The CDR3 covers 9 residues, taking in both the cysteine and the phenylalanine. The sequence is cut down to CDR3 DNA, 27 bases in frame from base 1. The CDR1 and CDR2 encoded by the germline V gene (reference sequence) are SEHNR and FQNEAQ. V is shortened by 8 bases, J by 4 bases, and the region joining them spans 2 bases. Rearrangement joined TRBV7-9 to TRBJ1-1, with no confidently assigned D gene. Sequenced: blood. This clonotype was sampled from a girl aged 2-9 years with multiple sclerosis. The nucleotides read TGTGCCAGCCCCACTGAAGCTTTCTTT. Its protein reads: CASPTEAFF.